This entry is about one TCR beta chain. Its antigen is currently unknown. CDR3 length equals 15 residues. V was clipped by 3 bases and J by 6 bases; unmatched bases: 4. Germline lookup yields CDR1 KGHSH and CDR2 LQKENI. Clones were read by immunoSEQ multiplex PCR, and TCRdb kept only the in-frame ones, dropping some. The table has over 11,000 clones, 75% to 85% seen once. This record comes from a study of PD-1 blockade in classical Hodgkin lymphoma. Study-wide findings and caveats: Patients with a complete response exhibited baseline diversity comparable to newly diagnosed patients.

Exposure to brentuximab vedotin varied, and each patient had relapsed following autologous stem cell transplantation. The clonotype originates from a human donor with classical Hodgkin lymphoma. This sequence joins TRBV18 and TRBJ1-6, with 8 positions matching TRBD1. Source: peripheral blood mononuclear cells (PBMCs), taken before the second cycle of nivolumab. The CDR3 DNA reads TGTGCCAGCTCACCCCAACAGGGGGGTAATTCACCCCTCCACTTT. Protein product: CASSPQQGGNSPLHF.